Listed below are T cell receptor beta chains from one sample, sequenced in a study of cytomegalovirus exposure and HLA in healthy donors. Libraries were prepared by immunoSEQ multiplex PCR; TCRdb keeps only in-frame clonotypes and omits some of them. This sample has about 76,000 clones, with about 81% found just once. The sequenced sample was PBMCs. These receptors came from a woman in her 40s in good health and CMV-seropositive. The CDR3 runs from the conserved cysteine through the conserved F or W. A D gene is named only where the DNA matches it firmly. Rows give clone size only sometimes, using once, few, many, or a class for an expanded clone.

J gene,V gene,D gene,clone size,CDR3 protein
TRBJ1-4,TRBV13,-,-,CASSLQQGGEKLFF
TRBJ1-1,TRBV5-6,-,few,CASSLELAVDQAFF
TRBJ2-2,TRBV14,-,-,CASSQEAATGELFF
TRBJ1-5,TRBV30,-,-,CAWRQDSNQPQHF
TRBJ1-1,TRBV27,-,-,CASSLAGFNTEAFF
TRBJ2-7,TRBV4-3,-,-,CASSQAPDFSYEQYF
TRBJ1-3,TRBV6-6,-,-,CTSSQTDARGGNTIYF
TRBJ2-3,TRBV7-9,TRBD2,-,CASSAGTSGFTDTQYF
TRBJ2-3,TRBV19,TRBD2,-,CASSIVLGTRGTDTQYF
TRBJ2-7,TRBV19,TRBD1,-,CASSSQGAGEQYF
TRBJ1-2,TRBV5-8,TRBD1,-,CASSLRTGYYGYTF
TRBJ2-5,TRBV19,-,-,CASNTNRAQETQYF
TRBJ1-1,TRBV18,-,-,CASSPDIQNTEAFF
TRBJ2-7,TRBV6-1,TRBD1,-,CASSLRQGSSYEQYF
TRBJ2-7,TRBV5-6,-,-,CASSPTRVYEQYF
TRBJ2-4,TRBV5-4,TRBD1,-,CASSLQGAKNIQYF
TRBJ1-5,TRBV4-1,-,-,CASSQQETAGYQPQHF
TRBJ2-3,TRBV19,TRBD1,-,CASSPGKGANTQYF
TRBJ1-6,TRBV27,-,-,CASSLTDSPLHF
TRBJ1-2,TRBV7-6,-,-,CASSPGTGLSYGYTF
TRBJ1-1,TRBV11-1,-,-,CASSLDSLVPEAFF
TRBJ1-4,TRBV10-3,-,-,CAISVAATNEKLFF
TRBJ2-7,TRBV21-1,-,-,CASSKDRYEQYF
TRBJ1-5,TRBV15,TRBD1,-,CATSRPNPGTGTFNQPQHF
TRBJ2-2,TRBV11-3,TRBD1,few,CASSPRPTGTGFTGELFF
TRBJ1-5,TRBV30,-,-,CAWSPGNQPQHF
TRBJ1-1,TRBV6-1,TRBD1,-,CASSEARGQGLGTEAFF
TRBJ1-5,TRBV28,TRBD1,-,CASRSTGVSNQPQHF
TRBJ2-3,TRBV18,-,-,CASSNFGVRAGFTDTQYF
TRBJ2-7,TRBV7-2,TRBD2,-,CASSGTSGASSYEQYF
TRBJ1-2,TRBV7-3,-,-,CASSLVGGATEGYTF
TRBJ1-1,TRBV6-6,TRBD1,-,CASRVEGQTNTEAFF
TRBJ2-2,TRBV5-1,TRBD1,-,CASSWTGVNTGELFF
TRBJ1-6,TRBV6-6,TRBD1,few,CASVQGAYNSPLHF
TRBJ2-1,TRBV7-2,TRBD2,-,CASRFLAGVRNEQFF
TRBJ1-3,TRBV7-2,-,-,CASSLESGDRNTIYF
TRBJ2-3,TRBV5-4,TRBD2,-,CASSPGLAQDTQYF
TRBJ2-3,TRBV11-3,-,few,CASSLGHSSDTQYF
TRBJ1-1,TRBV28,-,-,CASSADIEAFF
TRBJ2-5,TRBV13,-,few,CASSPPQGTYQETQYF
TRBJ2-1,TRBV5-8,-,-,CASSFVYNEQFF
TRBJ2-3,TRBV5-4,TRBD2,-,CASSLGGGLVDTQYF
TRBJ2-5,TRBV15,TRBD1,once,CATSTETGKGETQYF
TRBJ2-7,TRBV7-2,-,-,CASSLVSGYEQYF
TRBJ1-1,TRBV7-6,-,-,CASSLFGAGTEAFF
TRBJ2-7,TRBV7-9,-,-,CASSLAQAESSYEQYF
TRBJ1-3,TRBV7-2,-,-,CASSLSSGFGGNTIYF
TRBJ2-3,TRBV9,TRBD1,-,CASSTRTGNTDTQYF